The 30 T cell receptor beta chains below were found in one sample sequenced in a study of blood T cell repertoires in COVID-19. Clones were sequenced by immunoSEQ multiplex PCR, and TCRdb holds only the in-frame ones, with some missing. This table has 300,000 to 350,000 clones, under 95% appearing once. The sample was peripheral blood. These receptors all stem from a woman aged 18-29 years who had recovered from COVID-19.

The J gene is TRBJ1-1, the V gene TRBV7-8, with 10 bases identical to TRBD1. Germline loops: CDR1 SGHVS, CDR2 FQNEAQ. J gave up 5 bases and V 0 bases, and 6 bases lay outside the gene matches. This CDR3 region has 16 residues. CDR3 nucleotide sequence: TGTGCCAGCAGCTTAGCGGGGGGGGACAGGGGTACTGAAGCTTTCTTT. It yields the protein CASSLAGGDRGTEAFF.

This rearrangement joins TRBV4-2 to TRBJ2-2; 12 bases fit TRBD2. Germline V gene sequence: CDR1 LGHNA, CDR2 YNFKEQ. The ends lost 3 bases at V and 0 bases at J; junction bases unmatched: 2. The CDR3 length is 17 residues. In DNA, the CDR3 is TGTGCCAGCAGCCAGCCTAGCGGGAGGGCGAACACCGGGGAGCTGTTTTTT. Translated: CASSQPSGRANTGELFF.

The rearrangement uses TRBV4-3 and TRBJ2-3, with unresolved D. The V gene's germline CDR1 is LGHNA and CDR2 YSLEER. The V end was cut by 0 bases, the J end by 0 bases, with 4 bases between. This CDR3 is built from 14 residues. The CDR3 region is CASSQDTSTDTQYF. The CDR3 DNA reads as TGCGCCAGCAGCCAAGATACAAGCACAGATACGCAGTATTTT.

J is TRBJ2-1 and V is TRBV19; tentatively, D is TRBD2 (6 bases). The V and J ends lost 3 bases and 5 bases respectively, with 11 bases between them. Germline lookup yields CDR1 LNHDA and CDR2 SQIVND (reference sequence). This CDR3 comprises 14 residues. Here the CDR3 DNA reads TGTGCCAGTAGTATCCTAGCGAGGGACAATGAGCAGTTCTTC. This sequence encodes CASSILARDNEQFF.

The rearrangement links TRBV5-6 to TRBJ1-2; TRBD1 matches at 8 bases. The CDR3 has 13 residues. Germline values: CDR1 SGHDT, CDR2 YYEEEE. V was clipped by 4 bases and J by 7 bases; unmatched bases: 6. The CDR3 DNA reads TGTGCCAGCAGCCCGGGCAGGGGGCTTGGCTACACCTTC. Amino acid sequence: CASSPGRGLGYTF.

V and J are TRBV19 and TRBJ1-4; D is possibly TRBD1 (6 bases). The CDR3 sequence is 13 residues long. CDR1 is LNHDA and CDR2 is SQIVND in the germline V gene (reference sequence). The ends were cut back, 10 bases at V and 8 bases at J, with 17 bases in the middle. The CDR3 nucleotides are TGTGCCATCACAGACAGGTACATCGAAAAACTGTTTTTT. The encoded protein is CAITDRYIEKLFF.

The rearrangement links TRBV5-6 to TRBJ1-2; 12 positions agree with TRBD1. V lost 2 bases, J lost 4 bases, and 3 bases stayed unmatched. CDR1 and CDR2 from the germline V gene are SGHDT and YYEEEE. CDR3 size: 15 residues. CDR3 protein: CASSLGTGGTYGYTF. Here the CDR3 DNA reads TGTGCCAGCAGCTTAGGGACAGGGGGCACCTATGGCTACACCTTC.

The chain recombines TRBV6-5 with TRBJ2-1, with 7 bases identical to TRBD2. J lost 10 bases, V lost 5 bases, and 14 bases had no gene match. CDR1 is MNHEY, CDR2 SVGAGI, per germline. The CDR3 covers 15 residues. The CDR3 nucleotides are TGTGCCAGCAGTCGACCTAGCGGAAATCGCCGGGAGCAGTTCTTC. It yields the protein CASSRPSGNRREQFF.

The chain is built from TRBV7-8 and TRBJ1-5; possible D gene TRBD1, 5 bases. The CDR3 contains 15 residues. Trimming stripped 2 bases from V and 2 bases from J, with 10 bases between. Germline V lookup: CDR1 SGHVS, CDR2 FQNEAQ. The CDR3 region is CASSLSGFGNQPQHF. CDR3 nucleotide sequence: TGTGCCAGCAGCTTATCAGGGTTTGGCAATCAGCCCCAGCATTTT.

The chain employs TRBV4-1 and TRBJ2-2; TRBD2 matches 13 bases. CDR1 and CDR2 from the germline V gene are MGHRA and YSYEKL. Trimming took 4 bases from V and 4 from J; bases not matched to a gene: 3. The CDR3 is 16 residues long. CDR3 residues: CASSRRLAGGTGELFF. As DNA, the CDR3 is TGCGCCAGCAGCCGGAGACTAGCGGGAGGCACCGGGGAGCTGTTTTTT.

The chain recombines TRBV7-2 with TRBJ2-1; 11 nucleotides align to TRBD1. V lost 4 bases to trimming and J lost 3 bases; unmatched junction nucleotides: 5. The CDR3 is 16 amino acids. The germline V gene encodes CDR1 SGHTA and CDR2 FQGNSA. CDR3 loop: CASSSGQGGIYNEQFF. The CDR3, as DNA: TGTGCCAGCAGCTCGGGACAGGGGGGAATCTACAATGAGCAGTTCTTC.

V usage is TRBV15 and J usage is TRBJ1-4; D perhaps matches TRBD1 (6 bases). V lost 1 base, J lost 7 bases, and 7 bases lay in between. The CDR3 is 13 amino acids. The germline V gene encodes CDR1 LNHNV and CDR2 YYDKDF (reference sequence). The CDR3 coding sequence is TGTGCCACCAGCAGAGCACAGGGTGAAAAACTGTTTTTT. Translation: CATSRAQGEKLFF.

This clone was counted only a few times. The V call is TRBV11-2, the J call TRBJ2-3, with 9 bases fitting TRBD2. V was clipped by 1 base and J by 7 bases; unmatched bases: 9. The germline V gene encodes CDR1 SGHAT and CDR2 FQNNGV. The CDR3 extends over 16 amino acids. The CDR3 spells CASSLGSSGTYHTQYF. CDR3 coding DNA: TGTGCCAGCAGCTTAGGATCTAGCGGGACCTATCATACGCAGTATTTT.

This clone showed up just once. V and J are TRBV29-1 and TRBJ1-4, with D perhaps TRBD1 (5 bases). With 4 bases removed from V and 6 bases from J, the gap between germline ends came to 12 bases. Germline lookup yields CDR1 SQVTM and CDR2 ANQGSEA. The CDR3 sequence is 13 residues long. CDR3 residues: CSVGRREDEKLFF. The CDR3 DNA is TGCAGCGTTGGTCGCAGGGAAGATGAAAAACTGTTTTTT.

The chain links TRBV7-9 to TRBJ2-5; a possible D gene is TRBD2 (5 bases). Germline V gene sequence: CDR1 SEHNR, CDR2 FQNEAQ (reference sequence). The length of the CDR3 is 15 residues. V lost 5 bases and J 3 bases, leaving 16 bases between the germline ends. CDR3 in DNA: TGTGCCAGCAGCCCCAACGCGGGCTTTAAAGAGACCCAGTACTTC. Protein sequence: CASSPNAGFKETQYF. The complete variable domain, with remaining parts taken from reference TRBV7-9 and TRBJ2-5, reads DTGVSQNPRHKITKRGQNVTFRCDPISEHNRLYWYRQTLGQGPEFLTYFQNEAQLEKSRLLSDRFSAERPKGSFSTLEIQRTEQGDSAMYLCASSPNAGFKETQYFGPGTRLLVL.

This clone was observed once. This chain uses TRBV6-5 with TRBJ2-3, with TRBD2 matching over 8 bases. Germline CDR1 reads MNHEY; CDR2 reads SVGAGI. The J segment lost 4 bases and the V segment lost 2 bases, leaving 2 bases of the junction unmatched. This CDR3 spans 14 amino acids. CDR3 DNA: TGTGCCAGCAGTTACACCGGGAGGGCAGATACGCAGTATTTT. It is translated as CASSYTGRADTQYF.

The gene calls are TRBV5-1 and TRBJ1-1, with 7 bases identical to TRBD1. The germline V gene encodes CDR1 SGHRS and CDR2 YFSETQ. V lost 2 bases, J lost 7 bases, and 11 bases stayed unmatched. This CDR3 is built from 15 residues. The CDR3 sequence: CASSLEGGLGIEAFF. As DNA, the CDR3 is TGCGCCAGCAGCTTAGAAGGGGGCCTAGGGATTGAAGCTTTCTTT.

The genes are TRBV29-1 and TRBJ1-4; D gene unclear. CDR1 is SQVTM and CDR2 is ANQGSEA in the germline V gene. V lost 7 bases, J lost 3 bases, and 15 bases lay in between. This CDR3 has 14 residues. CDR3 sequence (DNA): TGCAGCGGCAACTGGGGAGGGCCTAATGAAAAACTGTTTTTT. This encodes CSGNWGGPNEKLFF.

This clone was recorded once. This chain links TRBV13 with TRBJ1-2; D ambiguous. The CDR3 contains 13 residues. V lost 0 bases and J 4 bases, leaving 6 bases between the germline ends. Per germline, CDR1 PRHDT and CDR2 FYEKMQ (reference sequence). As DNA, the CDR3 is TGTGCCAGCAGCTTAGGTGAGAGCTATGGCTACACCTTC. Amino acid sequence: CASSLGESYGYTF.

This chain uses TRBV7-9 with TRBJ1-6; D ambiguous. CDR1 SEHNR and CDR2 FQNEAQ come from the germline V gene (reference sequence). Trimming stripped 4 bases from V and 7 bases from J, with 8 bases between. The CDR3 is 13 residues long. Here the CDR3 DNA reads TGTGCCAGCAGCTCGACTGAAAATTCACCCCTCCACTTT. This codes for CASSSTENSPLHF.

The rearrangement links TRBV1 to TRBJ2-7; TRBD2 reflects the table's D call only, with no check against the DNA. TRBV1 is labeled a pseudogene. The CDR3 totals 15 residues. CDR3 DNA sequence: TGCACCAGCAGGCCCGGGACTAGCGGGAGGTGCGAGCAGTACGTC. Translation: CTSRPGTSGRCEQYV.

The chain uses TRBV11-2 and TRBJ1-3; 8 bases map to TRBD1. CDR1 and CDR2 from the germline V gene are SGHAT and FQNNGV. J gave up 0 bases and V 1 base, and 8 bases lay outside the gene matches. The CDR3 totals 18 residues. In DNA form, the CDR3 reads TGTGCCAGCAGCTTAGTTCGGGGGGACAGGACCTCTGGAAACACCATATATTTT. Its protein product is CASSLVRGDRTSGNTIYF.

The chain joins TRBV3-1 (or the pseudogene TRBV3-2) to TRBJ1-5, with a weak D call TRBD1 (6 bases). This CDR3 spans 17 amino acids. Trimming removed 4 bases from V and 4 bases from J, with 20 bases in between. CDR1 and CDR2 (germline): LGHDT, YNNKEL (reference sequence). The CDR3 sequence: CASSRNLDTGWNQPQHF. In DNA form, the CDR3 reads TGTGCCAGCAGCCGCAATTTGGATACAGGGTGGAATCAGCCCCAGCATTTT.

The J gene is TRBJ2-7, the V gene TRBV7-9; 9 bases map to TRBD1. J was trimmed by 2 bases and V by 8 bases; bases with no gene match: 16. Per germline, CDR1 SEHNR and CDR2 FQNEAQ (reference sequence). The CDR3 is 17 residues long. Written as DNA, the CDR3 is TGTGCCAGCCCTAAACGAGGACAGGGGCGCCTTACCTACGAGCAGTACGTC. Translation gives CASPKRGQGRLTYEQYV.

The chain combines TRBV5-1 with TRBJ1-1, with unresolved D. V was trimmed by 0 bases and J by 7 bases, leaving 16 bases between them. The CDR3 is 15 residues long. In germline, CDR1 is SGHRS, CDR2 YFSETQ. Here the CDR3 DNA reads TGCGCCAGCAGCTTGGGACCGGGATCAGAGTTTGAAGCTTTCTTT. Translation gives CASSLGPGSEFEAFF.

The chain carries TRBV10-3 and TRBJ2-5, with a weak D call TRBD1 (6 bases). CDR1 and CDR2 from the germline V gene are ENHRY and SYGVKD. The length of the CDR3 is 15 residues. Trimming stripped 11 bases from V and 1 base from J, with 20 bases between. CDR3 DNA sequence: TGTGCCGTCAACAGGGCTGGGGGCCCCCAAGAGACCCAGTACTTC. Its translation is CAVNRAGGPQETQYF.

J is TRBJ2-1 and V is TRBV9; maybe TRBD2 (5 bases). Germline V gene data show CDR1 as SGDLS and CDR2 as YYNGEE. Trimming stripped 0 bases from V and 0 bases from J, with 7 bases between. This CDR3 spans 15 amino acids. The CDR3 loop is CASSVDSGSYNEQFF. In nucleotides, the CDR3 is TGTGCCAGCAGCGTAGACAGCGGCTCCTACAATGAGCAGTTCTTC.

The chain joins TRBV11-2 to TRBJ2-4; maybe TRBD1 (6 bases). This CDR3 is 14 amino acids long. Germline lookup yields CDR1 SGHAT and CDR2 FQNNGV. Deletions cut 3 bases from V and 3 bases from J, with 9 bases between. The CDR3 region has the DNA TGTGCCAGCAGCTTGGTGGGACACAAAAACATTCAGTACTTC. Its translation is CASSLVGHKNIQYF.

The rearrangement uses TRBV9 and TRBJ1-1; D unresolved. CDR3 length: 14 residues. Trimming pared 3 bases from V and 0 bases from J, leaving 9 bases between. Germline CDR1 is SGDLS and CDR2 is YYNGEE. The CDR3 is CASSGRLMNTEAFF. The CDR3 bases are TGTGCCAGCAGCGGCAGGCTTATGAACACTGAAGCTTTCTTT.

This clone was counted a single time. The rearrangement uses TRBV18 and TRBJ2-7; tentatively, D is TRBD2 (6 bases). CDR1 and CDR2 from the germline V gene are KGHSH and LQKENI. This CDR3 spans 13 amino acids. V dropped 3 bases and J dropped 4 bases, with 10 bases sitting between them. The CDR3 is CASSPGLPYEQYV. DNA for the CDR3: TGTGCCAGCTCACCGGGACTTCCATACGAGCAGTACGTC.